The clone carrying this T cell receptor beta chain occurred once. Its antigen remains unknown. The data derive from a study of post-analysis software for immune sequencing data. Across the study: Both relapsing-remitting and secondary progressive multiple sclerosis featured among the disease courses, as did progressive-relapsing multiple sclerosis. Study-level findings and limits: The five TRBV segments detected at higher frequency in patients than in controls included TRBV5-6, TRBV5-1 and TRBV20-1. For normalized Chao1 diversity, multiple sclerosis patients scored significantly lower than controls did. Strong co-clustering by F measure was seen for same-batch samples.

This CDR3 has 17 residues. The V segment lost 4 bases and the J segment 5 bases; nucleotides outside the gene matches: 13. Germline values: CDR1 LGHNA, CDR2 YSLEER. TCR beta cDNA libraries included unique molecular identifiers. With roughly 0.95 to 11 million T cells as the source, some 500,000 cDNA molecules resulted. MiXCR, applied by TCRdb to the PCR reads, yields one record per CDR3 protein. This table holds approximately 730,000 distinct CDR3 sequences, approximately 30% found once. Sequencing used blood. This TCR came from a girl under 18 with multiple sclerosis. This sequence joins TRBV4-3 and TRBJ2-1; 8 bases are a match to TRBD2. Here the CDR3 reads CASSLQMGLVANNEQFF. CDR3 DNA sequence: TGCGCCAGCAGCCTACAAATGGGACTAGTGGCCAACAATGAGCAGTTCTTC.